This TCR beta chain was captured in a study of control samples from healthy donors and cancer patients. The CDR3 has 14 residues. Between the trimmed V and J ends, which lost 2 bases and 2 bases, there was a span of 7 bases. Germline-derived CDR1 and CDR2 are SGHNT and YYREEE (reference sequence). Data came from immunoSEQ multiplex PCR; TCRdb stores just in-frame clones and leaves some out. The sample shows approximately 120,000 clones, about 89% of them seen only once. The chain links TRBV5-4 to TRBJ2-2; D unresolved. This TCR came from a woman aged 45-60 years in good health. Sequencing was done on a sample of blood. CDR3 in amino acids: CASSFDLNTGELFF. The CDR3 DNA is TGTGCCAGCAGCTTCGACCTAAACACCGGGGAGCTGTTTTTT.